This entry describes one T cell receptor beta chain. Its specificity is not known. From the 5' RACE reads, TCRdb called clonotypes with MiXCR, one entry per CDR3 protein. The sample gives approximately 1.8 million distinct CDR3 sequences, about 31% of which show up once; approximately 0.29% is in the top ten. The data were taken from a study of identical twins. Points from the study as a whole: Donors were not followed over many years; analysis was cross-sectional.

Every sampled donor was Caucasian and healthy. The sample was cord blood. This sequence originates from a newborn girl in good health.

CDR3 protein: CSAPKRGLAGGPSYNEQYF. CDR3 DNA: TGCAGTGCTCCCAAACGGGGACTAGCGGGGGGGCCTTCCTACAATGAGCAGTACTTC. The chain couples TRBV20-1 to TRBJ2-1; TRBD2 matches 16 bases. The J call may be incorrect, as the DNA end agrees better with TRBJ2-7. The CDR3 is 19 residues long. Germline V CDR1 and CDR2: DFQATT, SNEGSKA (reference sequence).